Sequencing of this T cell receptor beta chain was carried out in a study of post-analysis software for immune sequencing data. This clonotype has just one count. Sequencing libraries made from TCR beta cDNA carried unique molecular identifiers. The T cell input of about 1 to 10 million gave approximately 500,000 cDNA molecules. TCRdb used MiXCR to reprocess the PCR reads, holding one entry per CDR3 protein. Seen here are fewer than 550,000 distinct CDR3 sequences, around 36% observed once, and the top ten hold less than 6%. This receptor was obtained from a girl aged 2 to 17 with multiple sclerosis. The sample consisted of blood.

CDR3 sequence: CASSERFRRASGGEEIQYF. The DNA of the CDR3 is TGTGCCAGCAGTGAACGGTTTCGGCGGGCTAGCGGGGGGGAAGAGATCCAGTACTTC. The J gene is TRBJ2-7, the V gene TRBV6-1; 12 nucleotides agree with TRBD2. The CDR3 has 19 residues. The V gene end was trimmed by 2 bases and the J gene end by 10 bases; junction bases not matched to a gene: 21. The V gene's germline CDR1 is MNHNS and CDR2 SASEGT.